Each of the 28 T cell receptor beta chains below was sequenced from the same sample in a study of cytomegalovirus exposure and HLA in healthy donors. PCR was performed using 60 Vbeta and 13 Jbeta primers. Measured with immunoSEQ multiplex PCR; TCRdb has only the in-frame clones, and not every one. This table holds 110,000 to 150,000 clones, 65% to 90% found once. Material: PBMCs. Receptors originate from a female donor in good health and CMV-seronegative.

This rearrangement joins TRBV28 to TRBJ1-2; D might be TRBD1 (5 bases). Germline CDR1 is MDHEN and CDR2 is SYDVKM. V lost 5 bases and J lost 2, with 12 bases in between. The CDR3 extends over 14 amino acids. This CDR3 reads CASSGHRLNYGYTF. The CDR3 DNA sequence: TGTGCCAGCAGTGGTCACAGGCTAAACTATGGCTACACCTTC.

This clone is a singleton in its sample. The chain uses TRBV6-1 and TRBJ2-4, with 8 bases aligning to TRBD2. The CDR3 covers 16 residues. Germline loops: CDR1 MNHNS, CDR2 SASEGT. Losses at the gene ends were 2 bases for V and 4 bases for J; bases not matched to a gene: 7. The CDR3 region is CASSELFSGNKNIQYF. For the CDR3, the DNA is TGTGCCAGCAGTGAACTCTTTAGCGGGAATAAAAACATTCAGTACTTC.

The chain employs TRBV7-9 and TRBJ2-3, with D perhaps matching TRBD2 (5 bases). The CDR3 loop spans 13 amino acids. Germline V gene data show CDR1 as SEHNR and CDR2 as FQNEAQ (reference sequence). V gave up 3 bases and J gave up 6 bases, with 10 bases separating them. The CDR3: CASSLADYDTQYF. CDR3 nucleotide sequence: TGTGCCAGCAGCTTGGCTGACTATGATACGCAGTATTTT.

This rearrangement joins TRBV2 to TRBJ1-5; weak D call: TRBD1 (6 bases). The length of the CDR3 is 15 residues. CDR1 and CDR2 from the germline V gene are SNHLY and FYNNEI. V was cut by 5 bases and J by 2 bases, with 13 bases left in between. CDR3 DNA: TGTGCCAGCAGTAACGGACAGTGGGGCAATCAGCCCCAGCATTTT. It yields the protein CASSNGQWGNQPQHF.

This clone was seen a few times. The rearrangement uses TRBV2 and TRBJ1-1; D gene uncertain. V was pared by 4 bases and J by 5 bases, with 11 bases between. The CDR3 runs 13 residues. The germline V gene encodes CDR1 SNHLY and CDR2 FYNNEI. In nucleotides, the CDR3 is TGTGCCAGCAGTGGGGGAGAGGGAACTGAAGCTTTCTTT. Encoded protein: CASSGGEGTEAFF.

The DNA of the CDR3 is TGTGCCAGCAGCTCCAGGGTAGATACGCAGTATTTT. Its translation: CASSSRVDTQYF. V and J are TRBV7-2 and TRBJ2-3, with D perhaps matching TRBD1 (5 bases). Trimming pared 4 bases from V and 5 bases from J, leaving 7 bases between. There are 12 residues in the CDR3. The germline V gene encodes CDR1 SGHTA and CDR2 FQGNSA. The variable domain in full, with the rest retrieved from reference TRBV7-2 and TRBJ2-3, is GAGVSQSPSNKVTEKGKDVELRCDPISGHTALYWYRQSLGQGLEFLIYFQGNSAPDKSGLPSDRFSAERTGGSVSTLTIQRTQQEDSAVYLCASSSRVDTQYFGPGTRLTVL.

V gene TRBV28 combines with J gene TRBJ2-1; D call uncertain. The CDR3 runs 15 residues. Trimming removed 4 bases at V and 0 bases at J, with 10 bases between. Germline CDR1 MDHEN, CDR2 SYDVKM. CDR3 coding DNA: TGTGCCAGCAGTTCTGACACAAGCTCCTACAATGAGCAGTTCTTC. Its translation is CASSSDTSSYNEQFF. Variable domain in full (rest from reference TRBV28 and TRBJ2-1): DVKVTQSSRYLVKRTGEKVFLECVQDMDHENMFWYRQDPGLGLRLIYFSYDVKMKEKGDIPEGYSVSREKKERFSLILESASTNQTSMYLCASSSDTSSYNEQFFGPGTRLTVL.

This clone was seen a single time. The gene calls are TRBV9 and TRBJ2-4; 8 bases fit TRBD2. The CDR3 runs 14 residues. In germline, CDR1 is SGDLS, CDR2 YYNGEE. V lost 0 bases to trimming and J lost 6 bases; unmatched junction nucleotides: 2. The CDR3 region has the DNA TGTGCCAGCAGCGTAGGGCTAGCGGGAAACATTCAGTACTTC. It translates to CASSVGLAGNIQYF.

The V and J genes are TRBV15 and TRBJ2-5; the D gene is possibly TRBD1 (5 bases). Germline V lookup: CDR1 LNHNV, CDR2 YYDKDF (reference sequence). The ends were cut back, 3 bases at V and 8 bases at J, with 10 bases in the middle. This CDR3 spans 12 amino acids. DNA of the CDR3: TGTGCCACCAGCAGCTTACAGGAAACCCAGTACTTC. Translated, it gives CATSSLQETQYF.

This chain connects TRBV5-5 to TRBJ1-1; D is ambiguous. Trimming removed 2 bases from V and 6 bases from J, with 8 bases in between. The germline gives CDR1 SGHKS, CDR2 YYEKEE (reference sequence). This CDR3 is 12 amino acids long. As DNA, the CDR3 is TGTGCCAGCAGCTTTGCAACATCTGAAGCTTTCTTT. Its translation: CASSFATSEAFF.

The rearrangement uses TRBV6-5 and TRBJ2-3; the match to TRBD1 covers 10 bases. The V and J ends lost 5 bases and 5 bases, in that order; junction bases with no gene match: 4. The CDR3 extends over 14 amino acids. Germline CDR1 and CDR2: MNHEY and SVGAGI. The CDR3 here is CASSLRTGGDTQYF. The CDR3 nucleotides read TGTGCCAGCAGTCTACGGACAGGGGGAGATACGCAGTATTTT.

Only a few counts were recorded for this clone. The genes are TRBV5-1 and TRBJ1-5, with D tentatively TRBD1 (6 bases). CDR1 is SGHRS and CDR2 is YFSETQ in the germline V gene. This CDR3 comprises 16 residues. The germline V and J ends were trimmed by 0 bases and 6 bases, with 16 bases remaining between them. CDR3 sequence: CASSLEPQGLGQPQHF. The DNA for the CDR3 is TGCGCCAGCAGCTTGGAGCCACAGGGATTGGGTCAGCCCCAGCATTTT.

V and J are TRBV29-1 and TRBJ2-7; weak D call: TRBD1 (6 bases). Trimming took 4 bases from V and 3 from J, leaving 10 bases between them. Germline V gene lookup returns CDR1 SQVTM and CDR2 ANQGSEA. This CDR3 comprises 12 residues. CDR3 DNA: TGCAGCGTTGGGGACACTCGCTACGAGCAGTACTTC. This encodes CSVGDTRYEQYF.

The V call is TRBV6-5, the J call TRBJ1-1, with D unclear. The CDR3 contains 13 residues. Trimming removed 8 bases at V and 1 base at J, with 11 bases between. Germline assignment: CDR1 MNHEY and CDR2 SVGAGI. The CDR3 region is CASGGSTNTEAFF. The CDR3 DNA reads as TGTGCCAGCGGAGGCAGCACGAACACTGAAGCTTTCTTT.

The CDR3 region is CASSDGLFSYEQYF. The CDR3 nucleotides are TGTGCCAGCAGCGACGGGTTATTCTCCTACGAGCAGTACTTC. V usage is TRBV28 and J usage is TRBJ2-7; D is unresolved. There are 14 residues in the CDR3. V lost 6 bases to trimming and J lost 0 bases, with 12 bases between them. Germline CDR1 is MDHEN and CDR2 is SYDVKM.

The chain uses TRBV4-1 and TRBJ2-3; D might be TRBD2 (5 bases). CDR1 is MGHRA and CDR2 is YSYEKL in the germline V gene. Trimming took off 1 base at V and 4 bases at J, with 9 bases between the two ends. CDR3 length: 14 residues. The CDR3 reads CASSQGLAADTQYF. Here the CDR3 DNA reads TGCGCCAGCAGCCAAGGGCTAGCCGCAGATACGCAGTATTTT.

The rearrangement links TRBV28 to TRBJ2-4; 7 bases agree with TRBD1. CDR3 size: 17 residues. In germline, CDR1 is MDHEN, CDR2 SYDVKM. The trim removed 2 bases at V and 0 bases at J, leaving 7 bases unmatched. DNA of the CDR3: TGTGCCAGCAGTTTAATTAAGGGGGCCTTAGCCAAAAACATTCAGTACTTC. Translated, it gives CASSLIKGALAKNIQYF.

The chain carries TRBV12-5 and TRBJ1-1; D remains unclear. With 5 bases removed from V and 10 bases from J, the gap between germline ends came to 14 bases. The CDR3 totals 12 residues. The germline V gene has CDR1 LGHNT and CDR2 FRNRAP. The CDR3 nucleotides read TGTGCTAGTGGTCCCTTTGGAGGTAGAGCTTTCTTT. Its protein is CASGPFGGRAFF.

In this sample, this clone turned up a few times. The gene calls are TRBV7-9 and TRBJ2-1; 8 positions agree with TRBD2. The germline V gene has CDR1 SEHNR and CDR2 FQNEAQ (reference sequence). The CDR3 length is 17 residues. V trimming: 5 bases; J trimming: 4 bases; junction bases outside the gene matches: 13. CDR3 protein: CASSPRWLAGSYNEQFF. The CDR3 DNA follows: TGTGCCAGCAGCCCAAGGTGGCTAGCGGGCTCTTACAATGAGCAGTTCTTC.

The chain couples TRBV29-1 to TRBJ2-2; 8 positions agree with TRBD2. The germline CDR1 and CDR2 sequences are SQVTM and ANQGSEA. Germline trimming cut 3 bases from V and 1 base from J; bases unmatched to any gene: 10. This CDR3 spans 17 amino acids. The CDR3 sequence is CSVDRLPGGGNTGELFF. The CDR3 bases are TGCAGCGTTGATAGGCTTCCGGGAGGGGGGAACACCGGGGAGCTGTTTTTT.

The chain joins TRBV28 to TRBJ1-4; D may be TRBD1 (5 bases). The CDR3 has 13 amino acids. Germline CDR1 is MDHEN and CDR2 is SYDVKM. V dropped 6 bases and J dropped 3 bases, with 8 bases sitting between them. CDR3 bases: TGTGCCAGCAGAGGAGGGGCTAATGAAAAACTGTTTTTT. The encoded protein is CASRGGANEKLFF.

In nucleotides, the CDR3 is TGTGCCAGCAGCTTAGTGTCGCGGGAGGGTTTCCCCTTGGACGAGCAGTACTTC. This codes for CASSLVSREGFPLDEQYF. This sequence joins TRBV7-9 and TRBJ2-7; 9 bases align to TRBD2. Trimming cost V 1 base and J 5 bases; bases outside gene matches: 15. CDR1 and CDR2 from the germline V gene are SEHNR and FQNEAQ (reference sequence). CDR3 length: 18 residues.

This rearrangement joins TRBV5-1 to TRBJ1-4, with D tentatively TRBD1 (5 bases). Germline V gene data show CDR1 as SGHRS and CDR2 as YFSETQ. The CDR3 runs 15 residues. Trimming took 0 bases from V and 7 from J, leaving 13 bases between them. CDR3 protein: CASSLVGQGGEKLFF. In nucleotides, the CDR3 is TGCGCCAGCAGCTTGGTAGGGCAGGGCGGTGAAAAACTGTTTTTT.

This clone was recorded only once. This chain links TRBV27 with TRBJ2-2; a weak D match, TRBD2 (6 bases). From germline, CDR1 is MNHEY and CDR2 SMNVEV (reference sequence). V lost 10 bases and J lost 6, with 15 bases in between. This CDR3 has 13 amino acids. This CDR3 reads CATKRSGAGELFF. CDR3 DNA: TGTGCCACAAAAAGGTCGGGGGCCGGGGAGCTGTTTTTT.

V and J are TRBV27 and TRBJ2-3; D is possibly TRBD1 (6 bases). The germline V gene has CDR1 MNHEY and CDR2 SMNVEV (reference sequence). The CDR3 has 15 residues. Trimming removed 2 bases at V and 5 bases at J, with 14 bases between. The CDR3 loop reads CASSLNRDRVDTQYF. CDR3 sequence (DNA): TGTGCCAGCAGTTTAAACAGGGATAGAGTAGATACGCAGTATTTT.

A few counts support this clone. The chain joins TRBV5-1 to TRBJ1-5, with TRBD1 matching over 7 bases. CDR3 length: 15 residues. Germline V gene sequence: CDR1 SGHRS, CDR2 YFSETQ. J gave up 5 bases and V 2 bases, and 7 bases lay outside the gene matches. The CDR3 DNA reads as TGCGCCAGCAGCTTACTGGACAGGAGGTATCAGCCCCAGCATTTT. This encodes CASSLLDRRYQPQHF.

This clone was picked up one time. The chain is built from TRBV6-1 and TRBJ2-1; D unclear. Germline loops: CDR1 MNHNS, CDR2 SASEGT. CDR3 length: 14 residues. V shed 5 bases and J shed 3 bases, with 11 bases lying between them. Here the CDR3 reads CASSPEAFYNEQFF. CDR3 sequence (DNA): TGTGCCAGCAGTCCCGAGGCCTTCTACAATGAGCAGTTCTTC.

Remarks on this clone: The same CDR3 arises from other DNA sequences in this sample as well. This chain uses TRBV19 with TRBJ1-5; D uncertain. The CDR3 totals 14 residues. V lost 1 base to trimming and J lost 3 bases, with 7 bases between them. CDR1 LNHDA and CDR2 SQIVND come from the germline V gene (reference sequence). The CDR3 protein is CASSIGQNNQPQHF. The DNA for the CDR3 is TGTGCCAGTAGTATAGGCCAGAACAATCAGCCCCAGCATTTT.